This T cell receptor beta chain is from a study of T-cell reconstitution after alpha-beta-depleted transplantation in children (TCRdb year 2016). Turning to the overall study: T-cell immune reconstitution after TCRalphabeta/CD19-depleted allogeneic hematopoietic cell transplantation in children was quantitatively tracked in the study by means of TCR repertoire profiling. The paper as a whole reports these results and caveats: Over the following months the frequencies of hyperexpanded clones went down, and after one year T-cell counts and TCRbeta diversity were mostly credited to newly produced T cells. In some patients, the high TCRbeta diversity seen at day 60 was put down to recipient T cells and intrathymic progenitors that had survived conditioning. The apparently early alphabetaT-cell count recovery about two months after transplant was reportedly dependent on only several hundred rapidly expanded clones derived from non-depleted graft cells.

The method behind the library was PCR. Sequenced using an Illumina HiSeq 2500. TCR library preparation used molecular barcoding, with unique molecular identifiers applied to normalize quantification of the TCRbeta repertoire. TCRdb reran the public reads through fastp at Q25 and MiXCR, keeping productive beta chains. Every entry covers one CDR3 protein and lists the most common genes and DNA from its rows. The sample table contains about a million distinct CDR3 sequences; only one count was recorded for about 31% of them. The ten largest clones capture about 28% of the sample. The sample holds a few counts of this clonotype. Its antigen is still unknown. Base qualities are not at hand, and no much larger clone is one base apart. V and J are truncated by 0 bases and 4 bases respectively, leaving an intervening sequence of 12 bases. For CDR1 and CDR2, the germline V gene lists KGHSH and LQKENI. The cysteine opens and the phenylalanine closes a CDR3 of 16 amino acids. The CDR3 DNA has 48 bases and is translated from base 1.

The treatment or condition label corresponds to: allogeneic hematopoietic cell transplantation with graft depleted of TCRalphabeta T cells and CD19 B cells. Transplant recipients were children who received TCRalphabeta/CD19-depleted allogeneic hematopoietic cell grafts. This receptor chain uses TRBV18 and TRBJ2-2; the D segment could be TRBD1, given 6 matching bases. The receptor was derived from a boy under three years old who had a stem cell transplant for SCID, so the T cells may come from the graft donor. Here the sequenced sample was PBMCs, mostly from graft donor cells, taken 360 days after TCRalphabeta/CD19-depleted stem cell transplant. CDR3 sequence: CASSPPTGTLTGELFF. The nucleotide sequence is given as TGTGCCAGCTCACCACCCACCGGGACACTCACCGGGGAGCTGTTTTTT.